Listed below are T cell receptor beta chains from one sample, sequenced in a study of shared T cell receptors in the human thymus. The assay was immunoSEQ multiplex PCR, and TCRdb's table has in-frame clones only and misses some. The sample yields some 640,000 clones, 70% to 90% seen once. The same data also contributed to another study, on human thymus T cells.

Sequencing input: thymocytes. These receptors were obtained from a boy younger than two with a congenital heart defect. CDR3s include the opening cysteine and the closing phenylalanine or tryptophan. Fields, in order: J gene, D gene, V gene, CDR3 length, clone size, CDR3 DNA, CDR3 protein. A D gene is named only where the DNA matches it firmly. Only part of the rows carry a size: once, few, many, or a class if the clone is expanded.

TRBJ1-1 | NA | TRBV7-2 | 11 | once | TGTGCCAGCAGCTCGACACCCCCCGCTTTCTTT | CASSSTPPAFF
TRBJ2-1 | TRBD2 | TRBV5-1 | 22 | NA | TGCGCCAGCAGCTTGACCCCTCTCGTTAGCGGGGGCCGTCCGTCCCAGTCTAATGAGCAGTTCTTC | CASSLTPLVSGGRPSQSNEQFF
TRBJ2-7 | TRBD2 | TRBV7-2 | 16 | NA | TGTGCCAGCGGGTTTTGGGGGAGGGCCCCCTTCTACGAGCAGTACTTC | CASGFWGRAPFYEQYF
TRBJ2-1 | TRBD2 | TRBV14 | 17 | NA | TGTGCCAGCAGCTTAGCGGCCGGGACTAGCAGTTACAATGAGCAGTTCTTC | CASSLAAGTSSYNEQFF
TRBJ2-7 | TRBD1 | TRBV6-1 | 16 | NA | TGTGCCAGCAGTGTGGCTGGACAGGCACATTCCTACGAGCAGTACTTC | CASSVAGQAHSYEQYF
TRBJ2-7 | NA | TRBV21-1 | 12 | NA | TGTGCCAGCTACTGGACAGGGAAGAAGCAGTACTTC | CASYWTGKKQYF
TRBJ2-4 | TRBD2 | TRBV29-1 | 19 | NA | TGCAGCGTTGAAGATCAGAGGCTAGCGGGAGGAGGGGACAAAAACATTCAGTACTTC | CSVEDQRLAGGGDKNIQYF
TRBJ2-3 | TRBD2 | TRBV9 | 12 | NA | TGTGCCAGCGGCGGGAGCCGTGATACGCAGTATTTT | CASGGSRDTQYF
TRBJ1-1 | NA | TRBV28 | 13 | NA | TGTGCCAGCACCATAACGCGAGATACTGAAGCTTTCTTT | CASTITRDTEAFF
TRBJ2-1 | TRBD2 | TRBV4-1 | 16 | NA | TGCGCCAGCAGCCAAGGGCCGACTAGCAGCTACAATGAGCAGTTCTTC | CASSQGPTSSYNEQFF
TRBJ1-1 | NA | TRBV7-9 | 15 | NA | TGTGCCAGCAGCTTTGAACTCGACAGGAAGACTGAAGCTTTCTTT | CASSFELDRKTEAFF
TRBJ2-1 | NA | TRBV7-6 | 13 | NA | TGTGCCAACAGCCCTCAGGGTGCCGGTGAGCAGTTCTTC | CANSPQGAGEQFF
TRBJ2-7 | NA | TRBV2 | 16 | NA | TGTGCCAGCAGTGAGTCCAGATCCCGGAGCTCCTACGAGCAGTACTTC | CASSESRSRSSYEQYF
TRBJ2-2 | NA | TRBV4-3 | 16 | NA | TGCGCCAGCAGCCAAGGCCAGGGGAGACTCACCGGGGAGCTGTTTTTT | CASSQGQGRLTGELFF
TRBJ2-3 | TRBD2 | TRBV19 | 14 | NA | TGTGCCAGTAGTCTATCGACTAGCCGGGGGAAGCAGTATTTT | CASSLSTSRGKQYF
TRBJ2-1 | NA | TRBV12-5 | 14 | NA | TGTGCTAGTGGTTTACCCGGGACCTACAATGAGCAGTTCTTC | CASGLPGTYNEQFF
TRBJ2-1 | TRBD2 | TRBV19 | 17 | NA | TGTGCCAGTAGTATAGATGGGGGGGGGTCCCTCTACAATGAGCAGTTCTTC | CASSIDGGGSLYNEQFF
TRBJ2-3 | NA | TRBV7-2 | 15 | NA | TGTGCCAGCACCGGAGGACTATATAGATCCGATACGCAGTATTTT | CASTGGLYRSDTQYF
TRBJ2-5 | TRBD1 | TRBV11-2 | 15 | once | TGTGCCAGCAGCCCCGGGACAGGGGGCCAAGAGACCCAGTACTTC | CASSPGTGGQETQYF
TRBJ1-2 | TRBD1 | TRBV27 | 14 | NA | TGTGCCAGCAGTTCTACAGGGGAGGTTGGTGGCTACACCTTC | CASSSTGEVGGYTF
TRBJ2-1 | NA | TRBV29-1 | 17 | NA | TGCAGCGCACTAGACCTTGGGTCGTCAGATTCCCCCAATGAGCAGTTCTTC | CSALDLGSSDSPNEQFF
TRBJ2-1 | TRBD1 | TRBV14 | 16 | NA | TGTGCCAGCAGCCAAGTCCGGGACAGGGAGGGCAATGAGCAGTTCTTC | CASSQVRDREGNEQFF
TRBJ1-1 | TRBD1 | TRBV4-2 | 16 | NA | TGTGCCAGCAGCCACCCCAAGAGGGGGCGGAACACTGAAGCTTTCTTT | CASSHPKRGRNTEAFF
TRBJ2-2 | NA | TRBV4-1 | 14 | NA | TGCGCCAGCAGCCACCTTCTTGACACCGGGGAGCTGTTTTTT | CASSHLLDTGELFF
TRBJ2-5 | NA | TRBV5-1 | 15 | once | TGCGCCAGCAGCTTGGTTTGTGGACAGCAAGAGACCCAGTACTTC | CASSLVCGQQETQYF
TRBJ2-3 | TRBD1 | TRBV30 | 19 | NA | TGTGCCTGGACGGACTCCGGACAGGGTACGGGAAGACGAGCAGATACGCAGTATTTT | CAWTDSGQGTGRRADTQYF
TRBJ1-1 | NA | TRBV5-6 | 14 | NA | TGTGCCAGCAGCTTGGACAGGACGAACACTGAAGCTTTCTTT | CASSLDRTNTEAFF
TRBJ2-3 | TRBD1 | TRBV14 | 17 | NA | TGTGCCAGCAGCCAAGCTCCTACAGGGGAGAGGACAGATACGCAGTATTTT | CASSQAPTGERTDTQYF
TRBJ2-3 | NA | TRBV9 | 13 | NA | TGTGCCAGCACCCCTAGTTTCACAGATACGCAGTATTTT | CASTPSFTDTQYF
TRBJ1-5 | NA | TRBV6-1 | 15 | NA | TGTGCCAGCAGTCCGAGCCAACCAACCGGGCAGCCCCAGCATTTT | CASSPSQPTGQPQHF
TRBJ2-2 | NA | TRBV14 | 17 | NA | TGTGCCAGCAGCCAAGTTTTTAGCGGTGGAGACACCGGGGAGCTGTTTTTT | CASSQVFSGGDTGELFF
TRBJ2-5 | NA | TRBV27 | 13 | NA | TGTGCCAGCAGCTCGGACGGGGAAGAGACCCAGTACTTC | CASSSDGEETQYF
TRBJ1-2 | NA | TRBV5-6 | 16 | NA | TGTGCCAGCAGCTTGGCCACGGGATTGGGCAACTATGGCTACACCTTC | CASSLATGLGNYGYTF